These 22 T cell receptor beta chains came from one sample sequenced in a study of cytomegalovirus exposure and HLA in healthy donors. The PCR contained 60 Vbeta and 13 Jbeta primers. Assay: immunoSEQ multiplex PCR; the TCRdb copy retains only in-frame clones and omits some. The sample holds about 170,000 clones; about 76% are singletons and the top ten take approximately 5.4%. Sequencing used PBMCs. The receptor source for this set is a woman aged 18-30 years in good health and CMV-seropositive.

The genes are TRBV27 and TRBJ2-1; a weak D match, TRBD2 (6 bases). CDR1 is MNHEY, CDR2 SMNVEV, per germline (reference sequence). Trimming shortened V by 3 bases and J by 8 bases, and 11 bases separated the two germline ends. CDR3 size: 13 residues. CDR3 coding DNA: TGTGCCAGCAGTTTCAGCCCGGGAGATGAGCAGTTCTTC. Translation: CASSFSPGDEQFF.

The rearrangement links TRBV28 to TRBJ1-4; D is unresolved. This CDR3 is 13 amino acids long. V lost 7 bases and J lost 3, with 9 bases in between. Germline V lookup: CDR1 MDHEN, CDR2 SYDVKM. The CDR3 DNA follows: TGTGCCAGCAATCCTTCCCCTAATGAAAAACTGTTTTTT. Encoded protein: CASNPSPNEKLFF.

This clone was seen more than once but under ten times. V usage is TRBV6-1 and J usage is TRBJ1-5; maybe TRBD1 (5 bases). CDR1 is MNHNS and CDR2 is SASEGT in the germline V gene. V was pared by 1 base and J by 11 bases, with 18 bases between. This CDR3 comprises 15 residues. CDR3 in DNA: TGTGCCAGCAGTGAAGGGGTACAGGTTCACGGGTCCCAGCATTTT. Its translation: CASSEGVQVHGSQHF.

The table lists this clone with a few counts. The chain is built from TRBV6-4 and TRBJ1-1; 10 positions agree with TRBD1. The CDR3 spans 14 residues. Germline V gene sequence: CDR1 MRHNA, CDR2 SNTAGT. Unmatched junction bases numbered 2, after V lost 2 bases and J lost 5 bases. The CDR3 reads CASSDGQGGTEAFF. As DNA, the CDR3 is TGTGCCAGCAGTGACGGACAGGGGGGAACTGAAGCTTTCTTT.

The chain employs TRBV5-1 and TRBJ1-2, with 9 nucleotides matching TRBD1. The CDR3 length is 17 residues. V shed 0 bases and J 4 bases; nucleotides not matched to a gene: 10. Germline lookup yields CDR1 SGHRS and CDR2 YFSETQ. The CDR3 nucleotides are TGCGCCAGCAGCTTGGGGGGACAGGGCCGGAATCGCTATGGCTACACCTTC. Amino acids: CASSLGGQGRNRYGYTF.

The V and J genes are TRBV28 and TRBJ2-7; D gene uncertain. CDR1 and CDR2 from the germline V gene are MDHEN and SYDVKM. Between the trimmed V and J ends, which lost 7 bases and 4 bases, there was a span of 17 bases. The CDR3 is 14 amino acids. CDR3 coding DNA: TGTGCCAGCATCTCATTGGTACGCAGTTACGAGCAGTACTTC. Protein product: CASISLVRSYEQYF.

The genes are TRBV30 and TRBJ2-2; D possibly corresponds to TRBD1 (5 bases). This CDR3 is built from 13 residues. Trimming stripped 0 bases from V and 6 bases from J, with 8 bases between. Germline loops: CDR1 GTSNPN, CDR2 SVGIG (reference sequence). This chain's CDR3 is CAWSVQVAGELFF. The CDR3 region has the DNA TGTGCCTGGAGTGTACAGGTGGCCGGGGAGCTGTTTTTT.

In its sample, this clone was seen a few times. The chain has TRBV19 and TRBJ2-7; 9 bases line up with TRBD2. The V and J ends lost 3 bases and 7 bases, in that order; junction bases with no gene match: 7. The CDR3 totals 14 residues. CDR1 LNHDA and CDR2 SQIVND come from the germline V gene (reference sequence). The CDR3 DNA is TGTGCCAGTAGTATTGGACTAGCGTCTTCGGAGCAGTACTTC. Residues: CASSIGLASSEQYF.

This chain joins TRBV7-6 and TRBJ1-3; TRBD1 matches 8 bases. The CDR3 spans 14 residues. CDR1 and CDR2 (germline): SGHVS, FNYEAQ. Trimming took 5 bases from V and 4 from J; bases not matched to a gene: 4. The chain's CDR3 is CASSPGGVGNTIYF. CDR3 in DNA: TGTGCCAGCAGCCCAGGGGGCGTGGGAAACACCATATATTTT.

This clone came up once. The chain joins TRBV7-6 to TRBJ2-2, with TRBD2 as a possible D gene (7 bases). Germline V lookup: CDR1 SGHVS, CDR2 FNYEAQ. CDR3 size: 19 residues. The ends were cut back, 5 bases at V and 3 bases at J, with 25 bases in the middle. The CDR3 DNA follows: TGTGCCAGCAGCCCAAACCCCGGACCTCGGCGGGGGCACACCGGGGAGCTGTTTTTT. Protein: CASSPNPGPRRGHTGELFF.

V and J are TRBV18 and TRBJ1-1, with D possibly TRBD1 on 5 matching bases. The CDR3 runs 17 residues. Germline V gives CDR1 KGHSH, CDR2 LQKENI. The V and J ends lost 3 bases and 0 bases respectively, with 17 bases between them. The CDR3 DNA follows: TGTGCCAGCTCACCGCTTGCGCAGGGAGGGTTGAACACTGAAGCTTTCTTT. It translates to CASSPLAQGGLNTEAFF.

The chain links TRBV30 to TRBJ1-6; 11 nucleotides agree with TRBD1. V lost 4 bases, J lost 8 bases, and 4 bases stayed unmatched. The CDR3 consists of 14 residues. Per germline, CDR1 GTSNPN and CDR2 SVGIG (reference sequence). The CDR3 DNA follows: TGTGCCTGGAACAGGGACAGGGGGGATTCACCCCTCCACTTT. Translation gives CAWNRDRGDSPLHF.

A note on this clone: At one end the junction does not follow the germline gene, possibly because of a read error. This sequence joins TRBV7-9 and TRBJ1-2; TRBD1 agrees at 7 bases. This CDR3 contains 13 residues. Germline CDR1 SEHNR, CDR2 FQNEAQ (reference sequence). Written as DNA, the CDR3 is TGTTCCAGCAGCCCACGGGACAGTTACGGCTACACCTTC. Translation: CSSSPRDSYGYTF. The full variable domain, completed using reference TRBV7-9 and TRBJ1-2, is DTGVSQNPRHKITKRGQNVTFRCDPISEHNRLYWYRQTLGQGPEFLTYFQNEAQLEKSRLLSDRFSAERPKGSFSTLEIQRTEQGDSAMYLCSSSPRDSYGYTFGSGTRLTVV.

This chain uses TRBV19 with TRBJ2-2; TRBD1 matches 7 bases. The CDR3 consists of 15 residues. With V trimmed by 9 bases and J by 7 bases, 14 bases remained unmatched. The V gene's germline CDR1 is LNHDA and CDR2 SQIVND (reference sequence). CDR3 DNA sequence: TGTGCCAGCCACCCCGTGACAGGGTCCGGCGGGGAGCTGTTTTTT. The encoded protein is CASHPVTGSGGELFF. The entire variable domain, with the rest obtained from reference TRBV19 and TRBJ2-2, is as follows: DGGITQSPKYLFRKEGQNVTLSCEQNLNHDAMYWYRQDPGQGLRLIYYSQIVNDFQKGDIAEGYSVSREKKESFPLTVTSAQKNPTAFYLCASHPVTGSGGELFFGEGSRLTVL.

This clone was seen a few times. The CDR3: CASSESGQRPNNEQFF. The CDR3 DNA reads as TGTGCCAGCAGTGAAAGCGGGCAGCGGCCTAACAATGAGCAGTTCTTC. This chain joins TRBV2 and TRBJ2-1, with D possibly matching TRBD2 (6 bases). The CDR3 loop spans 16 amino acids. Germline assignment: CDR1 SNHLY and CDR2 FYNNEI. V lost 2 bases and J lost 5, with 16 bases in between.

The rearrangement uses TRBV5-1 and TRBJ1-1, with D perhaps TRBD1 (5 bases). Germline V gene data show CDR1 as SGHRS and CDR2 as YFSETQ. This CDR3 has 12 amino acids. V lost 4 bases and J lost 6, with 10 bases in between. CDR3 sequence: CASSDQGAEAFF. For the CDR3, the DNA is TGCGCCAGCAGCGACCAGGGTGCTGAAGCTTTCTTT. The full variable domain, rest sourced from reference TRBV5-1 and TRBJ1-1, is KAGVTQTPRYLIKTRGQQVTLSCSPISGHRSVSWYQQTPGQGLQFLFEYFSETQRNKGNFPGRFSGRQFSNSRSEMNVSTLELGDSALYLCASSDQGAEAFFGQGTRLTVV.

V and J are TRBV18 and TRBJ2-2, with a tentative D call TRBD2 (6 bases). The CDR3 contains 16 residues. V was pared by 2 bases and J by 2 bases, with 12 bases between. From germline, CDR1 is KGHSH and CDR2 LQKENI. The CDR3 region has the DNA TGTGCCAGCTCACCAACGACTAGTTACAACACCGGGGAGCTGTTTTTT. It encodes CASSPTTSYNTGELFF.

The chain employs TRBV7-9 and TRBJ2-2; 10 bases match TRBD2. Germline CDR1 is SEHNR and CDR2 is FQNEAQ (reference sequence). The CDR3 consists of 17 residues. The V gene end was trimmed by 6 bases and the J gene end by 5 bases; junction bases not matched to a gene: 12. The CDR3 nucleotides read TGTGCCAGCAGTGAAAAAGCGGGGGGGCCGGGAACCGGGGAGCTGTTTTTT. Residues: CASSEKAGGPGTGELFF.

The chain links TRBV19 to TRBJ1-1; unclear D gene. The length of the CDR3 is 12 residues. Trimming took off 9 bases at V and 3 bases at J, with 11 bases between the two ends. Germline V gives CDR1 LNHDA, CDR2 SQIVND (reference sequence). The CDR3 loop reads CASTIGYTEAFF. DNA of the CDR3: TGTGCCAGCACCATCGGGTACACTGAAGCTTTCTTT. Looking up the rest from reference TRBV19 and TRBJ1-1 gives the full variable domain: DGGITQSPKYLFRKEGQNVTLSCEQNLNHDAMYWYRQDPGQGLRLIYYSQIVNDFQKGDIAEGYSVSREKKESFPLTVTSAQKNPTAFYLCASTIGYTEAFFGQGTRLTVV.

A word on this clone: This CDR3 is also generated by other DNA sequences in the sample. The chain has TRBV7-6 and TRBJ1-1, with D uncertain. Germline V CDR1 and CDR2: SGHVS, FNYEAQ. Trimming left V 3 bases short and J 1 base short, with 6 bases between. The CDR3 has 13 amino acids. The CDR3 DNA sequence: TGTGCCAGCAGCTTGGGGAGGAACACTGAAGCTTTCTTT. Translating gives CASSLGRNTEAFF.

This clone was counted a few times. The V gene is TRBV19, the J gene TRBJ1-1; D uncertain. CDR1 and CDR2 from the germline V gene are LNHDA and SQIVND (reference sequence). This CDR3 has 14 residues. Trimming left V 8 bases short and J 0 bases short, with 13 bases between. The CDR3 protein is CASASQRVNTEAFF. In DNA form, the CDR3 reads TGTGCCAGTGCATCACAGCGGGTGAACACTGAAGCTTTCTTT.

This clone was counted between two and nine times. The chain links TRBV9 to TRBJ1-5, with no clear D. V was cut by 0 bases and J by 4 bases, with 11 bases left in between. CDR3 length equals 15 residues. Germline V lookup: CDR1 SGDLS, CDR2 YYNGEE. The CDR3 spells CASSVEGVLNQPQHF. For the CDR3, the DNA is TGTGCCAGCAGCGTAGAGGGAGTGTTAAATCAGCCCCAGCATTTT.